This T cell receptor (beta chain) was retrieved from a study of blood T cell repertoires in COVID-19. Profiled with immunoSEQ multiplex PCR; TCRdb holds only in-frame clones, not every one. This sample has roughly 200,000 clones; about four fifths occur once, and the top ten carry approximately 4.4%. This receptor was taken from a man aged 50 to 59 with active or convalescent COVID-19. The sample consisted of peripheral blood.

CDR3 DNA: TGCGCCAGCAGCCAAGATAGGGGTCTCGTTGGCTACACCTTC. Translation: CASSQDRGLVGYTF. The chain is built from TRBV4-3 and TRBJ1-2; D is perhaps TRBD1 (5 bases). V lost 0 bases to trimming and J lost 7 bases, with 12 bases between them. CDR1 is LGHNA, CDR2 YSLEER, per germline. CDR3 length equals 14 residues.